This T cell receptor beta chain was sequenced for a study of technical replicates of blood from several donors. Assay used: immunoSEQ multiplex PCR; TCRdb lists only in-frame clones, some missing. Among about 100,000 clones, almost 96% were seen once, and the ten largest hold roughly 0.22%. This clone was observed at least ten times. This CDR3 has 14 amino acids. The V gene end was trimmed by 3 bases and the J gene end by 5 bases; junction bases not matched to a gene: 3. CDR1 and CDR2 from the germline V gene are MDHEN and SYDVKM. The gene calls are TRBV28 and TRBJ2-3, with 9 bases lining up with TRBD2. The sample comprised T cells isolated from PBMCs. The clonotype was recovered from a human donor in good health. The CDR3 reads CASSLGLAIDTQYF. The CDR3 DNA reads TGTGCCAGCAGTTTGGGACTAGCAATAGATACGCAGTATTTT.